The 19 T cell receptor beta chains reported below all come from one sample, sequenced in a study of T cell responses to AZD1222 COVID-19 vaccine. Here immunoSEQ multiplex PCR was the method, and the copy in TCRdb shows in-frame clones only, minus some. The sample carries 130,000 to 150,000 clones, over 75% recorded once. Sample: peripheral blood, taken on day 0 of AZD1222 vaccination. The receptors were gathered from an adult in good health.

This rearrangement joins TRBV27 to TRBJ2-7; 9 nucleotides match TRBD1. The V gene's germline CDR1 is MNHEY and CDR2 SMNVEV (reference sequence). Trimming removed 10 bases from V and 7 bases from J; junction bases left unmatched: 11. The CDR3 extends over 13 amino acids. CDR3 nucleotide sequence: TGTGCCATAGCGAACAGGGGGCTAGGAGAGCAGTACTTC. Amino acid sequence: CAIANRGLGEQYF.

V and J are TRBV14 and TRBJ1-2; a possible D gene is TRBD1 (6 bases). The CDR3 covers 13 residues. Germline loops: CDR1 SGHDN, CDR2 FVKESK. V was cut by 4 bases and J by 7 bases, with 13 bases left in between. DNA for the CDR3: TGTGCCAGCAGCCTAAACAGGGTCGGTGGCTACACCTTC. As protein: CASSLNRVGGYTF.

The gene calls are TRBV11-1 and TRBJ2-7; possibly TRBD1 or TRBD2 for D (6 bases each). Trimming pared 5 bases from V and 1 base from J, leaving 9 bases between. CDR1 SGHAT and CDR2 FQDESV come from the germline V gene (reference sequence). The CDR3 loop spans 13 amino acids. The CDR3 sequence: CASSKGGSYEQYF. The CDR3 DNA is TGTGCCAGCAGCAAAGGGGGGTCCTACGAGCAGTACTTC.

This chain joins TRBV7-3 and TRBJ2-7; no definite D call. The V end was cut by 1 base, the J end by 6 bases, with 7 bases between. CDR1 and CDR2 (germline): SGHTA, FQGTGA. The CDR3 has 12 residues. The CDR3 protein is CASSLRGGEQYF. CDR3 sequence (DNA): TGTGCCAGCAGCTTAAGGGGTGGCGAGCAGTACTTC.

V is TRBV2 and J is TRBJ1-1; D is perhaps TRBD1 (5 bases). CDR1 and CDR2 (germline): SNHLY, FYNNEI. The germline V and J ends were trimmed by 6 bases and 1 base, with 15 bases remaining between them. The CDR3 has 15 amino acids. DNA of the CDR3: TGTGCCAGCAGGTCGGCGGGAAGGGGGAACACTGAAGCTTTCTTT. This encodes CASRSAGRGNTEAFF.

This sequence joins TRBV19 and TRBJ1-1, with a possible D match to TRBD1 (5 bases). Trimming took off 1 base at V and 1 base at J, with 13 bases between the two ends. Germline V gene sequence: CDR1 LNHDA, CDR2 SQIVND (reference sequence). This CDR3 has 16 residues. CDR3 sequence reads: CASSIGSVGGNTEAFF. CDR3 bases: TGTGCCAGTAGTATAGGCTCCGTCGGGGGGAACACTGAAGCTTTCTTT.

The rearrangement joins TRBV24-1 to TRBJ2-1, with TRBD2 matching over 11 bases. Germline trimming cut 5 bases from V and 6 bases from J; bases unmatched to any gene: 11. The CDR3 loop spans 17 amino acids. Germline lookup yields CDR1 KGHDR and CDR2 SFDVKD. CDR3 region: CATSARYSGRVFNEQFF. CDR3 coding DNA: TGTGCCACCAGTGCCCGTTATAGCGGGAGGGTTTTCAATGAGCAGTTCTTC.

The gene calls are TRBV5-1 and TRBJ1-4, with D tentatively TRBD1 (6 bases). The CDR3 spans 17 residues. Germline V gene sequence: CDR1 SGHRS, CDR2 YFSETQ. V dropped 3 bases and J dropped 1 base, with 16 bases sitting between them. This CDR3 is CASSSGRQDGTNEKLFF. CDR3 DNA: TGCGCCAGCAGCTCAGGTAGACAGGACGGAACTAATGAAAAACTGTTTTTT.

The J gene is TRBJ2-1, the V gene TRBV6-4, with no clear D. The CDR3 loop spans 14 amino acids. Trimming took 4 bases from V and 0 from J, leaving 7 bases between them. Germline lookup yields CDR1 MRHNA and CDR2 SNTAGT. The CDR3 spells CASSGEASYNEQFF. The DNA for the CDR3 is TGTGCCAGCAGTGGCGAGGCCTCCTACAATGAGCAGTTCTTC.

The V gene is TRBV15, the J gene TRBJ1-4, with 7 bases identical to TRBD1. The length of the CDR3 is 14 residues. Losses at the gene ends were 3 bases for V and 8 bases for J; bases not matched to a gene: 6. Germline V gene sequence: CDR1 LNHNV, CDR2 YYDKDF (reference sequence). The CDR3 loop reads CATSSDRASEKLFF. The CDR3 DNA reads TGTGCCACCAGCAGTGACAGGGCCTCGGAAAAACTGTTTTTT.

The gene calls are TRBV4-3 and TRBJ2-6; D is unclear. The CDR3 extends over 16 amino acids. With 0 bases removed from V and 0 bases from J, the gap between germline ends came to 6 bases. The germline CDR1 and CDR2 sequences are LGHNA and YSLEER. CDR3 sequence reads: CASSQDLSSGANVLTF. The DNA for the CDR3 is TGCGCCAGCAGCCAAGATCTAAGCTCTGGGGCCAACGTCCTGACTTTC.

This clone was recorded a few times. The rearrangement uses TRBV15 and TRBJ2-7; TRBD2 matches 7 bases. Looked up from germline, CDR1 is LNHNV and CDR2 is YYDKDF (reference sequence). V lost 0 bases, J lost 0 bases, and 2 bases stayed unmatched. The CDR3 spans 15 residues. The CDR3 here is CATSRERGSSYEQYF. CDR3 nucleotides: TGTGCCACCAGCAGAGAGCGGGGGAGCTCCTACGAGCAGTACTTC.

CDR3 residues: CASSLNQGATLGEQYF. CDR3 nucleotide sequence: TGTGCCAGCAGCTTAAATCAGGGGGCTACGCTGGGAGAGCAGTACTTC. The chain links TRBV11-1 to TRBJ2-7, with 8 bases that match TRBD1. CDR1 is SGHAT, CDR2 FQDESV, per germline (reference sequence). J was trimmed by 7 bases and V by 2 bases; bases with no gene match: 13. The CDR3 consists of 16 residues.

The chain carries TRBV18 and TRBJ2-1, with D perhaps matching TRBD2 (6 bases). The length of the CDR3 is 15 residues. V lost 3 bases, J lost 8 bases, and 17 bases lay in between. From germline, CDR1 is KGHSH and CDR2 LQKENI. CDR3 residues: CASSPGTPGVYEQFF. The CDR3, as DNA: TGTGCCAGCTCACCCGGGACTCCGGGTGTTTATGAGCAGTTCTTC.

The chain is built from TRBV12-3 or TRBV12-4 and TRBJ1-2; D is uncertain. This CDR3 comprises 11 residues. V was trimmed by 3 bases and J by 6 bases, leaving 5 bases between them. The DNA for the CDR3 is TGTGCCAGCAGTTTGGGAGATGGCTACACCTTC. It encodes CASSLGDGYTF.

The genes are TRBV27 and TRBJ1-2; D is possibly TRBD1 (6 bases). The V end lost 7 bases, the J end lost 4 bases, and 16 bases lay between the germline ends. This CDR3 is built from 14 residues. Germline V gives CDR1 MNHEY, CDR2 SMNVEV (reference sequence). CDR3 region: CASKPGQKIYGYTF. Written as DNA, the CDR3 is TGTGCCAGCAAGCCCGGACAGAAAATCTATGGCTACACCTTC.

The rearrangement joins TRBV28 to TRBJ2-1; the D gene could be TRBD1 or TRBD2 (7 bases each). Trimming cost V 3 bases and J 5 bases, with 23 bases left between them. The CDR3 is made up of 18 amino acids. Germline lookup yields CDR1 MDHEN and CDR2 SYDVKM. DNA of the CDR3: TGTGCCAGCAGTTTCCTCCCGGGGGGCAGGGGGAAACACAATGAGCAGTTCTTC. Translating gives CASSFLPGGRGKHNEQFF.

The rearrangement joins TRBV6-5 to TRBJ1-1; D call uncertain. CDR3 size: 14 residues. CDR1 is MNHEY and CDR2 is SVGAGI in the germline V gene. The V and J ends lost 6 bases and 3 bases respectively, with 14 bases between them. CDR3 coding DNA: TGTGCCAGCAGGTATTACAGTTCAGACACTGAAGCTTTCTTT. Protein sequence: CASRYYSSDTEAFF.

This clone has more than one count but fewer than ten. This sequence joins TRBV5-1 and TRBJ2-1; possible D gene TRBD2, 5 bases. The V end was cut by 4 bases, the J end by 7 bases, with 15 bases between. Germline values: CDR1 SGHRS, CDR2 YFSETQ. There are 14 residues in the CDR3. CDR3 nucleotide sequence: TGCGCCAGCAGCCCCGCCGGCACGGGGAATGAGCAGTTCTTC. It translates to CASSPAGTGNEQFF.